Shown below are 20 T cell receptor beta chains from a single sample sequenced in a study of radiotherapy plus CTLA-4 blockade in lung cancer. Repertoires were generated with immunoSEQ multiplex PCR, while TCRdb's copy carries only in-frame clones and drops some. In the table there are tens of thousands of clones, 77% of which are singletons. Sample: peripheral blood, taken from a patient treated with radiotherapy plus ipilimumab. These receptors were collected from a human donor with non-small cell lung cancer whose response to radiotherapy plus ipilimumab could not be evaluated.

CDR3 sequence reads: CASSASPRGTGFRYGYTF. The CDR3 DNA reads as TGTGCCAGCAGTGCCAGTCCACGGGGGACAGGGTTTCGCTATGGCTACACCTTC. The rearrangement links TRBV27 to TRBJ1-2, with 9 bases that match TRBD1. This CDR3 comprises 18 residues. The germline CDR1 and CDR2 sequences are MNHEY and SMNVEV (reference sequence). V dropped 5 bases and J dropped 4; count of bases not matched to a gene: 17.

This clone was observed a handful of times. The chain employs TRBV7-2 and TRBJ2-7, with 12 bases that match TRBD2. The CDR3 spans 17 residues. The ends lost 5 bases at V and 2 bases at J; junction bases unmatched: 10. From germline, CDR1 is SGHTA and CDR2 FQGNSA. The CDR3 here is CASSPKWTSGIPYEQYF. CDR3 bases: TGTGCCAGCAGCCCCAAATGGACTAGCGGGATCCCCTACGAGCAGTACTTC.

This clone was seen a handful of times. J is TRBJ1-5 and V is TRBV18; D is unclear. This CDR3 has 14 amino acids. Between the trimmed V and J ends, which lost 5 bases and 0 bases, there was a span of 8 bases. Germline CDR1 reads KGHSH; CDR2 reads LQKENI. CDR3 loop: CASSYSYSNQPQHF. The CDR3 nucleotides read TGTGCCAGCTCATACTCCTATAGCAATCAGCCCCAGCATTTT.

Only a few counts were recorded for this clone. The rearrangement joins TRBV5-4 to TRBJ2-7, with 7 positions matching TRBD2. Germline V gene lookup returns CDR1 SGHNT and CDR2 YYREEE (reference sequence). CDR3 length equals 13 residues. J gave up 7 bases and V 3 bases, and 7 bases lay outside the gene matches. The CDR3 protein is CASSWGGIREQYF. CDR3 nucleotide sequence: TGTGCCAGCAGCTGGGGGGGGATCCGGGAGCAGTACTTC.

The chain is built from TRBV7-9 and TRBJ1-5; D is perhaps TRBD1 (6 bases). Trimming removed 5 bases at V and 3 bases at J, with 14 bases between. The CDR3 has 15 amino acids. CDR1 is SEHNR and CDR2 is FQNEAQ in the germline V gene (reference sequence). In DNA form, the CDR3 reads TGTGCCAGCAGCCCAGGGGCAGGGTCCAATCAGCCCCAGCATTTT. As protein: CASSPGAGSNQPQHF.

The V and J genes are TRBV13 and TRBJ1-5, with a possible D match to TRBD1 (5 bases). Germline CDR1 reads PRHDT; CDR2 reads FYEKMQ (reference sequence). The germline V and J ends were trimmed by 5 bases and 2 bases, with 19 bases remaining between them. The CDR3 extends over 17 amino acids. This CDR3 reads CASSDSGSLGGNQPQHF. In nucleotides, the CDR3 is TGTGCCAGCAGCGATTCCGGGAGCCTGGGGGGCAATCAGCCCCAGCATTTT.

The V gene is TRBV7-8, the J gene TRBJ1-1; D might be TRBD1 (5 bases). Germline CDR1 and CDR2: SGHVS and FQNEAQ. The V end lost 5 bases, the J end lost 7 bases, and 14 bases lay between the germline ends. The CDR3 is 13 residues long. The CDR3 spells CASSQPRVFEAFF. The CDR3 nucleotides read TGTGCCAGCAGCCAACCCAGGGTGTTTGAAGCTTTCTTT.

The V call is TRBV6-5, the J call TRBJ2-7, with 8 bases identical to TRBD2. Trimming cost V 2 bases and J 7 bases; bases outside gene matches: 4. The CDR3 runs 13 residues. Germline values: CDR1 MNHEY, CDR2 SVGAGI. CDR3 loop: CASSYGRGGEQYF. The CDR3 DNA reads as TGTGCCAGCAGTTACGGCCGGGGGGGGGAGCAGTACTTC.

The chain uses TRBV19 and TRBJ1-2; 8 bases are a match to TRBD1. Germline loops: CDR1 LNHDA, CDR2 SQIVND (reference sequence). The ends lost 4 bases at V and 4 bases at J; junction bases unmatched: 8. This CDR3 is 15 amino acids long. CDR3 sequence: CASSTGQGVIYGYTF. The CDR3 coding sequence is TGTGCCAGTAGTACCGGACAGGGTGTAATCTATGGCTACACCTTC.

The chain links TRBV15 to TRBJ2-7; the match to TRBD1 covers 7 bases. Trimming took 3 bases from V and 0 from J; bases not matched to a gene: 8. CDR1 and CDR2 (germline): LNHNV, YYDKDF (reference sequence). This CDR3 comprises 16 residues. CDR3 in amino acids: CATSRGRQGSSYEQYF. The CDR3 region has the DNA TGTGCCACCAGCAGGGGGCGACAGGGAAGCTCCTACGAGCAGTACTTC. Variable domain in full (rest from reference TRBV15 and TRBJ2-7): DAMVIQNPRYQVTQFGKPVTLSCSQTLNHNVMYWYQQKSSQAPKLLFHYYDKDFNNEADTPDNFQSRRPNTSFCFLDIRSPGLGDTAMYLCATSRGRQGSSYEQYFGPGTRLTVT.

The CDR3 DNA is TGCGCCAGCGGCAGGGGACAGGGAGGAACCGGGGCCAACGTCCTGACTTTC. This sequence encodes CASGRGQGGTGANVLTF. J is TRBJ2-6 and V is TRBV5-1; 9 bases match TRBD1. The CDR3 extends over 17 amino acids. Germline lookup yields CDR1 SGHRS and CDR2 YFSETQ. Trimming cost V 7 bases and J 4 bases; bases outside gene matches: 12.

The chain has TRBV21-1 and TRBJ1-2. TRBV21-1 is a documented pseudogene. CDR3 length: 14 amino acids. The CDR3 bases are TGTGCCTCCAAGAGGGGCGGGAGGGGGTATGGCTACACCTTC. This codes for CASKRGGRGYGYTF.

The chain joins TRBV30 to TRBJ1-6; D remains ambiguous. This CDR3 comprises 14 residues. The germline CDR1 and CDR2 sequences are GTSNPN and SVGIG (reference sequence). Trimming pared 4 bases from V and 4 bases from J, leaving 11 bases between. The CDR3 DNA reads TGTGCCTGGAACGGTGACGGGTATAATTCACCCCTCCACTTT. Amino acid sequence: CAWNGDGYNSPLHF.

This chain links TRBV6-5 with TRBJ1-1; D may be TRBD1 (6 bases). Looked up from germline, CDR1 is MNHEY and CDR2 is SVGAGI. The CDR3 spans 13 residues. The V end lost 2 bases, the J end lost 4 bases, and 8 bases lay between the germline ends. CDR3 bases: TGTGCCAGCAGTTACGGACAGCGCACTGAAGCTTTCTTT. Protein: CASSYGQRTEAFF.

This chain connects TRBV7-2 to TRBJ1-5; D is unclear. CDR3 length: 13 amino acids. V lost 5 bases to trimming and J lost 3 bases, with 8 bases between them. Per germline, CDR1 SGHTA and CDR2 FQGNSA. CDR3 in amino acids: CASSPSTNQPQHF. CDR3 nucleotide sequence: TGTGCCAGCAGCCCAAGCACCAATCAGCCCCAGCATTTT.

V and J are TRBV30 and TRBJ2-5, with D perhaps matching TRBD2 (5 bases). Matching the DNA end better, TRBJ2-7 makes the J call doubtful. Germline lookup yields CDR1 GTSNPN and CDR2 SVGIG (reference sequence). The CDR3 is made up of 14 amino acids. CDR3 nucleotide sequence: TGTGCCTGGAGGAGAAGCGGCAGCTCCTACGAGCAGTACTTC. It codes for CAWRRSGSSYEQYF.

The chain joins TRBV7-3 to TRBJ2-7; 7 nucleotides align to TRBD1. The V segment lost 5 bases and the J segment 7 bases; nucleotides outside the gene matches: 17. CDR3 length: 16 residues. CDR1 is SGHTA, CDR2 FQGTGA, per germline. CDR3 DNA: TGTGCCAGCAGCCTACCATCGGGACAGCGACAAGGAGAGCAGTACTTC. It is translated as CASSLPSGQRQGEQYF.

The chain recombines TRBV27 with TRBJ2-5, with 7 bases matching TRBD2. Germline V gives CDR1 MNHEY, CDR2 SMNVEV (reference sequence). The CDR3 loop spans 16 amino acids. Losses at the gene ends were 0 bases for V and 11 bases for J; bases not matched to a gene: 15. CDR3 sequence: CASSLSSGGTYVEQYF. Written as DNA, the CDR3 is TGTGCCAGCAGTTTATCCTCCGGGGGGACCTACGTTGAGCAGTACTTC.

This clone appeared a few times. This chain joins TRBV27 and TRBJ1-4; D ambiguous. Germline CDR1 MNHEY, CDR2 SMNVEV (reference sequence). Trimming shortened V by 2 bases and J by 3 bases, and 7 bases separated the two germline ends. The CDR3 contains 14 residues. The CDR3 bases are TGTGCCAGCAGTTTAATTTCGGCTAATGAAAAACTGTTTTTT. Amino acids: CASSLISANEKLFF.

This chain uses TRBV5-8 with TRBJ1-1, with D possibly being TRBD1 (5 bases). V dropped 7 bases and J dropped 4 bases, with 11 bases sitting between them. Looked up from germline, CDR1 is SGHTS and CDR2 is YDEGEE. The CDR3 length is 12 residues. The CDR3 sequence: CASPGGVTEAFF. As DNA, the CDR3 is TGTGCCAGCCCTGGGGGGGTCACTGAAGCTTTCTTT. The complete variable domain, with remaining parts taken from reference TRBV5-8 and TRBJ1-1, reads EAGVTQSPTHLIKTRGQQATLRCSPISGHTSVYWYQQALGLGLQFLLWYDEGEERNRGNFPPRFSGRQFPNYSSELNVNALELEDSALYLCASPGGVTEAFFGQGTRLTVV.